A single sample gave rise to the 5 T cell receptor beta chains below, sequenced in a study of shared clonotypes between healthy human individuals. Positive CCR7 selection of CD45RO-negative cells yielded the naive CD8 cells, and terminally differentiated effector memory CD45RA+ cells were excluded. The repertoire was sequenced with immunoSEQ multiplex PCR; TCRdb's copy has only in-frame clones and lacks some. The sample contains nearly 600,000 clones, about 95% of which appear only once. Source material: naive CD8+ T cells sorted from blood. The receptors were sampled from a woman between 25 and 40 years old in good health.

V and J are TRBV7-9 and TRBJ2-7; 10 bases fit TRBD2. Trimming at V came to 6 bases and at J to 2 bases, leaving 10 bases not matched to a gene. From germline, CDR1 is SEHNR and CDR2 FQNEAQ (reference sequence). This CDR3 comprises 16 residues. The CDR3 DNA reads TGTGCCAGCAGTCCAGATAGCGGGAGGCCCACCTACGAGCAGTACTTC. This sequence encodes CASSPDSGRPTYEQYF.

V gene TRBV10-2 combines with J gene TRBJ2-7; D uncertain. Germline assignment: CDR1 WSHSY and CDR2 SAAADI. There are 13 residues in the CDR3. Deletions cut 6 bases from V and 2 bases from J, with 11 bases between. CDR3 residues: CASRVDNAYEQYF. The DNA for the CDR3 is TGCGCCAGCAGGGTAGACAATGCCTACGAGCAGTACTTC.

The V gene is TRBV5-1, the J gene TRBJ2-7; 8 bases are shared with TRBD1. V lost 3 bases and J lost 2; bases outside the gene matches: 4. The CDR3 runs 14 residues. Germline lookup yields CDR1 SGHRS and CDR2 YFSETQ. Here the CDR3 reads CASSSQGAAYEQYF. The CDR3 DNA reads TGCGCCAGCAGCTCGCAGGGGGCGGCCTACGAGCAGTACTTC.

This clone appeared a few times. V usage is TRBV28 and J usage is TRBJ1-5; D is unclear. The germline V and J ends were trimmed by 3 bases and 7 bases, with 10 bases remaining between them. Germline V gene sequence: CDR1 MDHEN, CDR2 SYDVKM. The CDR3 spans 13 residues. The CDR3 DNA sequence: TGTGCCAGCAGTTTCCTTGCGGGACAGCCCCAGCATTTT. It encodes CASSFLAGQPQHF.

This sequence joins TRBV5-6 and TRBJ2-7, with unresolved D. V was cut by 1 base and J by 6 bases, with 8 bases left in between. Germline V CDR1 and CDR2: SGHDT, YYEEEE. The CDR3 loop spans 12 amino acids. The CDR3, as DNA: TGTGCCAGCAGCTTGATTCCCTTCGAGCAGTACTTC. It is translated as CASSLIPFEQYF.